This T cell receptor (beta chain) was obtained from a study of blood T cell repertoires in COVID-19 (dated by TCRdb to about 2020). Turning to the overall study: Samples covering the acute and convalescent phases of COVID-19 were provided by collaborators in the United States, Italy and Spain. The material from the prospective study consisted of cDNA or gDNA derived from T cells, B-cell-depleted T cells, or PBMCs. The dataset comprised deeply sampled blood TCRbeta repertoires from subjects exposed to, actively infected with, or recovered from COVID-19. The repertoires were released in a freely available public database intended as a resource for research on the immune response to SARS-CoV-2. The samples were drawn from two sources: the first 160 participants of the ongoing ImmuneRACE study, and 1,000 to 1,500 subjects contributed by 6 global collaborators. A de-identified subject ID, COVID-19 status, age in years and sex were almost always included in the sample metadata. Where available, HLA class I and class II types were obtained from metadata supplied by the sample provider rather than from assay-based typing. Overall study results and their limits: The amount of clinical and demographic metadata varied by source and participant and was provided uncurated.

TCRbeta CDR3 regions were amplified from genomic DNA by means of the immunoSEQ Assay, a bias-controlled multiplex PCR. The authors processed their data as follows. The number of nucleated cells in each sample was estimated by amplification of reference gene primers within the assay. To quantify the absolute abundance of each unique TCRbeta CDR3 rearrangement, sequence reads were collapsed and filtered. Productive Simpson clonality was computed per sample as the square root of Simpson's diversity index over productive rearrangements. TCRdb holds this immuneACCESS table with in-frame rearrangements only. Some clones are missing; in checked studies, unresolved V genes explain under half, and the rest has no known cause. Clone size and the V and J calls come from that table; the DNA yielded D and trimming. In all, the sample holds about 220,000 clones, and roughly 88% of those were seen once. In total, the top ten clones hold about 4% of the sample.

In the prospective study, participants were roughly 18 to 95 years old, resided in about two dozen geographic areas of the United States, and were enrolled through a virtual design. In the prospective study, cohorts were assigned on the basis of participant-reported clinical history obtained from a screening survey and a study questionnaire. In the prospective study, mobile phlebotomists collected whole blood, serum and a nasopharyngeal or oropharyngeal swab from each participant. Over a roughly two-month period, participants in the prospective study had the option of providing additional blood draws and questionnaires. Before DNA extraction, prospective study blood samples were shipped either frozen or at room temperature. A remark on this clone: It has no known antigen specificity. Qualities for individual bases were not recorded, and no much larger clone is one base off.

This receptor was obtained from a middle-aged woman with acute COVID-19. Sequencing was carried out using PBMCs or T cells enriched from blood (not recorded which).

The CDR3 loop reads CATSQGANTEAFF. DNA sequence: TGTGCCACCAGTCAGGGGGCGAACACTGAAGCTTTCTTT. The V and J segments used are TRBV24-1 and TRBJ1-1; the central 8 bases match TRBD1. CDR1 and CDR2 (KGHDR, SFDVKD) derive from the germline V gene. Including cysteine and phenylalanine, the CDR3 has 13 amino acids. The DNA shown is the 39-base CDR3, in frame from base 1. Compared with germline, V lacks 6 bases and J lacks 1 base; bases without a gene match: 0.